The present T cell receptor beta chain was sequenced within a study of vaccination effects on CD4 cells after COVID-19. The data were produced by immunoSEQ multiplex PCR, yet TCRdb's version contains in-frame clones alone and is incomplete. The table shows more than 55,000 clones, with about 81% occurring only once. This CDR3 spans 16 amino acids. Germline V gene sequence: CDR1 LGHDT, CDR2 YNNKEL (reference sequence). Trimming stripped 4 bases from V and 1 base from J, with 16 bases between. An approximately 10-day culture period preceded the isolation of CD4+ T cells. Each participant was given two doses of one vaccine (BNT162b2 or mRNA-1273). As to this clone: Its target is not known.

This receptor was identified in a human donor who received a COVID-19 vaccine. V is TRBV3-1 (or the pseudogene TRBV3-2) and J is TRBJ2-5; D possibly corresponds to TRBD2 (5 bases). Specimen: CD4+ T cells from PBMCs cultured without peptide, collected after COVID-19 vaccination. The CDR3 DNA sequence: TGTGCCAGCAGCCGGCTGAGGAGGACCCTCCAAGAGACCCAGTACTTC. It encodes CASSRLRRTLQETQYF.